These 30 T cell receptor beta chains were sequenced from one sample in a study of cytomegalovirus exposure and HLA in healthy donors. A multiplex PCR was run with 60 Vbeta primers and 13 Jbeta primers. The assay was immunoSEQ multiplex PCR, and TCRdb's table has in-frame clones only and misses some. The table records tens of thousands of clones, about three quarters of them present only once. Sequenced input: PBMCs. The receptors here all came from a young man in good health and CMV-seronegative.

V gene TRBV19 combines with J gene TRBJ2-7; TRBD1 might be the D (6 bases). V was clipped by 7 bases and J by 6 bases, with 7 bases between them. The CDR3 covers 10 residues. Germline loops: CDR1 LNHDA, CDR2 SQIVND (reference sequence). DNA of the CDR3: TGTGCCAGTAAACAGGGCGAGCAGTACTTC. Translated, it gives CASKQGEQYF. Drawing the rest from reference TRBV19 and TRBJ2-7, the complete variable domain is DGGITQSPKYLFRKEGQNVTLSCEQNLNHDAMYWYRQDPGQGLRLIYYSQIVNDFQKGDIAEGYSVSREKKESFPLTVTSAQKNPTAFYLCASKQGEQYFGPGTRLTVT.

CDR3 nucleotides: TGTGCCATCAGCGGTGGGGGGGCTAGGAGTGAAAAACTGTTTTTT. Its protein is CAISGGGARSEKLFF. The chain joins TRBV10-3 to TRBJ1-4, with D maybe TRBD1 (6 bases). Trimming left V 6 bases short and J 7 bases short, with 18 bases between. The CDR3 is 15 residues long. CDR1 and CDR2 (germline): ENHRY, SYGVKD.

For the CDR3, the DNA is TGCGCCAGCAGCCAAGCTTCGACAGGGTACTACGAGCAGTACTTC. Residues: CASSQASTGYYEQYF. The rearrangement links TRBV4-3 to TRBJ2-7; 7 bases map to TRBD1. Germline CDR1 and CDR2: LGHNA and YSLEER. Trimming removed 1 base from V and 3 bases from J; junction bases left unmatched: 6. CDR3 size: 15 residues.

The CDR3 is CASQFLNTEAFF. The CDR3 DNA reads as TGTGCCAGCCAATTTCTGAACACTGAAGCTTTCTTT. This chain uses TRBV28 with TRBJ1-1; D is uncertain. The CDR3 spans 12 residues. Trimming cost V 8 bases and J 0 bases, with 7 bases left between them. The germline gives CDR1 MDHEN, CDR2 SYDVKM.

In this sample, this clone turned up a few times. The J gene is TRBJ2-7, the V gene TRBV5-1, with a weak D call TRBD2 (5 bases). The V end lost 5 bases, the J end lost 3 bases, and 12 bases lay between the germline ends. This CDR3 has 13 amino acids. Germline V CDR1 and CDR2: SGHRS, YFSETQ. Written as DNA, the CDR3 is TGCGCCAGCAGGGCTAGCTCACACTACGAGCAGTACTTC. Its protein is CASRASSHYEQYF. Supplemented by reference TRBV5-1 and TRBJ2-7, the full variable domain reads KAGVTQTPRYLIKTRGQQVTLSCSPISGHRSVSWYQQTPGQGLQFLFEYFSETQRNKGNFPGRFSGRQFSNSRSEMNVSTLELGDSALYLCASRASSHYEQYFGPGTRLTVT.

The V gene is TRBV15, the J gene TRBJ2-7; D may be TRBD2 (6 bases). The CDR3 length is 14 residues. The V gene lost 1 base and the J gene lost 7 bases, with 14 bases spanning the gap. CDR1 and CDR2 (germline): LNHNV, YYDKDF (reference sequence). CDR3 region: CATSRAHEAGEQYF. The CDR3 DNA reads TGTGCCACCAGCAGAGCGCACGAGGCGGGGGAGCAGTACTTC.

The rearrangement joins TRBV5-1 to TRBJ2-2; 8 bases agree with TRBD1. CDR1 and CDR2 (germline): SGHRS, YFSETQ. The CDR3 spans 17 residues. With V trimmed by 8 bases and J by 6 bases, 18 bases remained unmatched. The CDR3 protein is CASRTQKTGGEAGELFF. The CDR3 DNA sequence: TGCGCCAGTAGGACCCAGAAAACAGGGGGTGAGGCCGGGGAGCTGTTTTTT.

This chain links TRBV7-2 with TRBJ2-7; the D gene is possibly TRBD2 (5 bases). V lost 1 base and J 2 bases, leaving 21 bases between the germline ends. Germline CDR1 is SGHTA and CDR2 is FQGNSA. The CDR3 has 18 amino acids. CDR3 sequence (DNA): TGTGCCAGCAGCTTAGGGGTCAGAATAGGACGAGGGACCTACGAGCAGTACTTC. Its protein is CASSLGVRIGRGTYEQYF.

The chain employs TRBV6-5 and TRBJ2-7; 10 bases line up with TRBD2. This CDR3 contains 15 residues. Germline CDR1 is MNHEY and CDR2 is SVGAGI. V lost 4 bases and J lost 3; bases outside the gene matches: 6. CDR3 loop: CASSSKAGGGYEQYF. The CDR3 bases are TGTGCCAGCAGTTCTAAAGCGGGGGGGGGCTACGAGCAGTACTTC.

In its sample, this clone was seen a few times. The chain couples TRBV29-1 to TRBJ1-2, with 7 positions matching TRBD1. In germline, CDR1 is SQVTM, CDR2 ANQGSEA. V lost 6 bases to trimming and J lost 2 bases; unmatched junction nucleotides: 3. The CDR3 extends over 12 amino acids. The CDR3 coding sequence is TGCAGCGTCCGGGACAGCAACTATGGCTACACCTTC. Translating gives CSVRDSNYGYTF.

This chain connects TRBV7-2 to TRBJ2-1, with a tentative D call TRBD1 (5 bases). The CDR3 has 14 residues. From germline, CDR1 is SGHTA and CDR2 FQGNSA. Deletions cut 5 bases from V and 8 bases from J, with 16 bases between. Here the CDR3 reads CASSLGQGRYEQFF. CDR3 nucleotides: TGTGCCAGCAGCCTAGGGCAGGGTCGCTATGAGCAGTTCTTC.

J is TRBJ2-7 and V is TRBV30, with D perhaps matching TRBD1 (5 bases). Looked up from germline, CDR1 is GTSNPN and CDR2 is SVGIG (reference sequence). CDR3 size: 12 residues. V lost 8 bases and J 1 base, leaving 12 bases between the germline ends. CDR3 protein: CARKDISYEQYF. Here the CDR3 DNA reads TGTGCCAGGAAGGACATTTCCTACGAGCAGTACTTC. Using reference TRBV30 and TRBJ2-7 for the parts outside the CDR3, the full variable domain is SQTIHQWPATLVQPVGSPLSLECTVEGTSNPNLYWYRQAAGRGLQLLFYSVGIGQISSEVPQNLSASRPQDRQFILSSKKLLLSDSGFYLCARKDISYEQYFGPGTRLTVT.

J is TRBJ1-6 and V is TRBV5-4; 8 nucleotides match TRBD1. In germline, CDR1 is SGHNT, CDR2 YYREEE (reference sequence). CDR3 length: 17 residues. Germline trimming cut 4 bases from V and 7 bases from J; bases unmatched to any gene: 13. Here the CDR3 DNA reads TGTGCCAGCAGCCCTAGGACAGGGAGCTCCGGGAATTCACCCCTCCACTTT. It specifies CASSPRTGSSGNSPLHF.

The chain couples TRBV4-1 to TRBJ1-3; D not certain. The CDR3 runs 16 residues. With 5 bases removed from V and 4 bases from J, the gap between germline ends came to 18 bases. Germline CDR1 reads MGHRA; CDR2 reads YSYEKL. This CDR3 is CASSYRGSSRGNTIYF. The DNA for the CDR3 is TGCGCCAGCAGCTATAGAGGTTCTTCCCGAGGAAACACCATATATTTT.

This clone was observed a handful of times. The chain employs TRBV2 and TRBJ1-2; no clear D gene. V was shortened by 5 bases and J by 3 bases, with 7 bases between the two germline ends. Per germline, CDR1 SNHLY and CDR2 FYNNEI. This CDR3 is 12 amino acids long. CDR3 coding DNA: TGTGCCAGCAGTCTCTATTACTATGGCTACACCTTC. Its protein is CASSLYYYGYTF. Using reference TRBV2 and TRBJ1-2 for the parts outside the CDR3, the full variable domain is EPEVTQTPSHQVTQMGQEVILRCVPISNHLYFYWYRQILGQKVEFLVSFYNNEISEKSEIFDDQFSVERPDGSNFTLKIRSTKLEDSAMYFCASSLYYYGYTFGSGTRLTVV.

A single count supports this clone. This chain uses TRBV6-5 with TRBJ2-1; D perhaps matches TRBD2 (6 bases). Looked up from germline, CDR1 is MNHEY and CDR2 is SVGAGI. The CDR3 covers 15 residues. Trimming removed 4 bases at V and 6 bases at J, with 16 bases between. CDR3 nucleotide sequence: TGTGCCAGCAGTTTAGTAGCGGAGACGGTCAATGAGCAGTTCTTC. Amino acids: CASSLVAETVNEQFF.

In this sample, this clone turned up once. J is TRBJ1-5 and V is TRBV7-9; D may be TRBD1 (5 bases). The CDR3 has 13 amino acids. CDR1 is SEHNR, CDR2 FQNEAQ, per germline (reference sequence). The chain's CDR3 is CALTRVSNQPQHF. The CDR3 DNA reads TGTGCTCTGACCAGGGTGAGCAATCAGCCCCAGCATTTT.

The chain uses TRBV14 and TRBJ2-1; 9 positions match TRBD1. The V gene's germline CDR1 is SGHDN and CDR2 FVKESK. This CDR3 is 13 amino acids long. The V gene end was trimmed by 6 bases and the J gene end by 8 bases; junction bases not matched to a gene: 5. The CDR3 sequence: CASSRRDRDEQFF. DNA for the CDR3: TGTGCCAGCAGTCGACGGGACAGGGATGAGCAGTTCTTC.

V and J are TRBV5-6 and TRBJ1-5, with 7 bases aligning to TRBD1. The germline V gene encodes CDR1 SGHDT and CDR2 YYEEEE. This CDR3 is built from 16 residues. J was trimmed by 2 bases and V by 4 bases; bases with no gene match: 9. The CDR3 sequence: CASSRLGTAGNQPQHF. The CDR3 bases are TGTGCCAGCAGCCGCTTAGGGACAGCTGGCAATCAGCCCCAGCATTTT.

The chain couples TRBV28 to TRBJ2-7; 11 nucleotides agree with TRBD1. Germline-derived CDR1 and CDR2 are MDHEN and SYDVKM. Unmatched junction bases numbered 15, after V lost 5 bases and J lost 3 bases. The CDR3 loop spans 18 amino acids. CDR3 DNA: TGTGCCAGCAGTCGCTCGGACAGGGGGCTTCCCACTAGCTACGAGCAGTACTTC. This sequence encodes CASSRSDRGLPTSYEQYF.

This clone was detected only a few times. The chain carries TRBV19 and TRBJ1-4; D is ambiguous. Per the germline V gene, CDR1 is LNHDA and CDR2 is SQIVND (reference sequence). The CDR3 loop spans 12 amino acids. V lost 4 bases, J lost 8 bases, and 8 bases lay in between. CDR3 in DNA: TGTGCCAGTAGTAAGCGGGAAGAAAAACTGTTTTTT. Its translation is CASSKREEKLFF.

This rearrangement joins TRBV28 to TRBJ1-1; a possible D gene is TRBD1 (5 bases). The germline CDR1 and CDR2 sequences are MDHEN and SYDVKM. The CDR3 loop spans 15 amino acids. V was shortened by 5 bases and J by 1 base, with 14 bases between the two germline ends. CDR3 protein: CASSPSGGANTEAFF. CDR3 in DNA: TGTGCCAGCAGTCCCTCCGGTGGGGCGAACACTGAAGCTTTCTTT. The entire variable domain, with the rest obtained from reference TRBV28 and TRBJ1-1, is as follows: DVKVTQSSRYLVKRTGEKVFLECVQDMDHENMFWYRQDPGLGLRLIYFSYDVKMKEKGDIPEGYSVSREKKERFSLILESASTNQTSMYLCASSPSGGANTEAFFGQGTRLTVV.

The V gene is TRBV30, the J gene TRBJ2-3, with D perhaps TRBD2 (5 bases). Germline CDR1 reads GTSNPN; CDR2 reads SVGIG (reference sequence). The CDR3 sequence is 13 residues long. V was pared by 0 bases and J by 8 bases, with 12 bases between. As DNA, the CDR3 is TGTGCCTGGAGTGTAAACCGACTAAGTACGCAGTATTTT. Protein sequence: CAWSVNRLSTQYF.

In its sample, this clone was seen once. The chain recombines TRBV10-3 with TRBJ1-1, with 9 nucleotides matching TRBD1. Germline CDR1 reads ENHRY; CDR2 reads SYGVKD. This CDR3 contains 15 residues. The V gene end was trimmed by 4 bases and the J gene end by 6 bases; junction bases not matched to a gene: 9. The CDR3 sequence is CAISARDRVLAEAFF. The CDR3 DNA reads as TGTGCCATCAGTGCCAGGGACAGGGTTTTGGCTGAAGCTTTCTTT.

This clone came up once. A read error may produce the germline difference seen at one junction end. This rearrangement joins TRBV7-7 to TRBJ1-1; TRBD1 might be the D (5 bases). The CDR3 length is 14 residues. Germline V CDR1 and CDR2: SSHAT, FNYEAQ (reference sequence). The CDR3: CASSLDQGSTEAFF. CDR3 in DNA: TGTGCTAGCAGCTTAGATCAGGGAAGCACTGAAGCTTTCTTT.

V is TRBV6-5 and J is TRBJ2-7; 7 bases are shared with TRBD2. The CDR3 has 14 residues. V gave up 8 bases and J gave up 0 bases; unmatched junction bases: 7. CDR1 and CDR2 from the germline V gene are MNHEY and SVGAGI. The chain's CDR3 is CASGESGNSYEQYF. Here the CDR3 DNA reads TGTGCCAGCGGTGAGAGCGGGAACTCCTACGAGCAGTACTTC.

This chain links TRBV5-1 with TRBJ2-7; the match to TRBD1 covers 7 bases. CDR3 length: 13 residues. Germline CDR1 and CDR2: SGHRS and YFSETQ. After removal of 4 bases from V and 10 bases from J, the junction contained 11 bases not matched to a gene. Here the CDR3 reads CASSTDRESTQYF. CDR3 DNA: TGCGCCAGCAGCACCGACAGGGAAAGTACTCAGTACTTC.

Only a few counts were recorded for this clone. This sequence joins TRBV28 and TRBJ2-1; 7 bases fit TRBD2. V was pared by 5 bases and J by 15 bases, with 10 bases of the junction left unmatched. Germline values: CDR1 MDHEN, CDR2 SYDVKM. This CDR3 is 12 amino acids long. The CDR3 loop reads CASSLGLREGFF. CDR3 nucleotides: TGTGCCAGCAGTCTGGGACTGAGGGAGGGGTTCTTC.

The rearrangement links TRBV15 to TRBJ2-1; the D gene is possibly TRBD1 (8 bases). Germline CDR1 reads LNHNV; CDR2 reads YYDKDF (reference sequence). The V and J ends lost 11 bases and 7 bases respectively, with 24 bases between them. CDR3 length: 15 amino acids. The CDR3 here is CASGTDRGGWNEQFF. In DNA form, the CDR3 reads TGTGCCTCGGGAACTGACAGGGGAGGGTGGAATGAGCAGTTCTTC.

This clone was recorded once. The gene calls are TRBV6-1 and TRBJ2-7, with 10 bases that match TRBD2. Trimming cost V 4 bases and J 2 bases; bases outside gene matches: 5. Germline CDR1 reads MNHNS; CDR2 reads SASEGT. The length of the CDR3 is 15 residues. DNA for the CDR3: TGTGCCAGCAGTGCGCTAGCGGGGGACACCTACGAGCAGTACTTC. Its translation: CASSALAGDTYEQYF.